This TCR beta chain was observed in a study of cytomegalovirus exposure and HLA in healthy donors. Study outcomes and limitations: Using the classifier, cytomegalovirus status was reportedly diagnosed with high specificity and sensitivity.

Amplification used 60 Vbeta primers and 13 Jbeta primers. TCRdb's copy holds only in-frame clones and misses some; the assay was immunoSEQ multiplex PCR. The table lists some 150,000 clones, approximately 79% of them singletons. This clone was recorded once. Its antigen is unknown. The CDR3 length is 15 residues. V lost 0 bases and J lost 1, with 11 bases in between. The germline CDR1 and CDR2 sequences are SGHRS and YFSETQ. This TCR came from a man aged 35 to 55 in good health and CMV-seronegative. What was sequenced was PBMCs. The V gene is TRBV5-1, the J gene TRBJ2-7; D might be TRBD2 (7 bases). CDR3 sequence reads: CASSLGGRGSYEQYF. CDR3 bases: TGCGCCAGCAGCTTGGGGGGGAGGGGGTCCTACGAGCAGTACTTC.